This entry lists 7 T cell receptor beta chains sequenced from one sample in a study of beta chain features in type 1 diabetes. What was sequenced were expressed TCRB transcripts, since all of the isolated RNA had been reverse transcribed. The repertoire was sequenced with immunoSEQ multiplex PCR; TCRdb's copy has only in-frame clones and lacks some. This sample yields hundreds of thousands of clones, of which 30% are seen a single time; about 0.065% belongs to the top ten. Material: naive CD4+ T cells from blood. These receptors were collected from a man aged 18 to 30 in good health.

Concerning this clone itself: The identical CDR3 is also encoded by other nucleotide sequences in the sample. V and J are TRBV7-9 and TRBJ2-1, with D uncertain. Between the trimmed V and J ends, which lost 1 base and 0 bases, there was a span of 1 base. The CDR3 sequence is 13 residues long. Germline assignment: CDR1 SEHNR and CDR2 FQNEAQ (reference sequence). CDR3 residues: CASSLGSYNEQFF. DNA for the CDR3: TGTGCCAGCAGCTTAGGCTCCTACAATGAGCAGTTCTTC.

The gene calls are TRBV5-6 and TRBJ2-3; D gene uncertain. The CDR3 is 17 residues long. With 3 bases removed from V and 1 base from J, the gap between germline ends came to 18 bases. Germline V lookup: CDR1 SGHDT, CDR2 YYEEEE. CDR3 amino acids: CASSWAYTRTRTDTQYF. The CDR3 DNA is TGTGCCAGCAGCTGGGCGTACACAAGAACCCGCACAGATACGCAGTATTTT.

This clone occurred a few times. This rearrangement joins TRBV15 to TRBJ2-5, with D perhaps TRBD1 (5 bases). Per germline, CDR1 LNHNV and CDR2 YYDKDF (reference sequence). V lost 0 bases, J lost 5 bases, and 13 bases lay in between. This CDR3 has 15 residues. The CDR3 spells CATSRDVRVQETQYF. CDR3 sequence (DNA): TGTGCCACCAGCAGAGATGTCAGGGTTCAGGAGACCCAGTACTTC.

The chain is built from TRBV29-1 and TRBJ1-1, with D perhaps matching TRBD1 (5 bases). Germline CDR1 and CDR2: SQVTM and ANQGSEA. Trimming cost V 0 bases and J 4 bases, with 12 bases left between them. This CDR3 has 14 amino acids. This chain's CDR3 is CSVEEVGGSTEAFF. For the CDR3, the DNA is TGCAGCGTTGAAGAGGTGGGGGGGAGCACTGAAGCTTTCTTT.

The CDR3 region has the DNA TGTGCCTTCTCGGGACAGGGTGACCAGCCCCAGCATTTT. Amino acids: CAFSGQGDQPQHF. The chain uses TRBV30 and TRBJ1-5, with TRBD1 identical over 9 bases. CDR1 GTSNPN and CDR2 SVGIG come from the germline V gene (reference sequence). The J segment lost 7 bases and the V segment lost 7 bases, leaving 8 bases of the junction unmatched. This CDR3 contains 13 residues. Based on the CDR3 plus reference TRBV30 and TRBJ1-5, the full variable domain is SQTIHQWPATLVQPVGSPLSLECTVEGTSNPNLYWYRQAAGRGLQLLFYSVGIGQISSEVPQNLSASRPQDRQFILSSKKLLLSDSGFYLCAFSGQGDQPQHFGDGTRLSIL.

The genes are TRBV28 and TRBJ1-1; no clear D gene. V was pared by 5 bases and J by 11 bases, with 15 bases between. The CDR3 runs 12 residues. The V gene's germline CDR1 is MDHEN and CDR2 SYDVKM. CDR3 DNA sequence: TGTGCCAGCAGTCCTCGACGCGCGAGGGCTTTCTTT. Translating gives CASSPRRARAFF. Looking up the rest from reference TRBV28 and TRBJ1-1 gives the full variable domain: DVKVTQSSRYLVKRTGEKVFLECVQDMDHENMFWYRQDPGLGLRLIYFSYDVKMKEKGDIPEGYSVSREKKERFSLILESASTNQTSMYLCASSPRRARAFFGQGTRLTVV.

This chain connects TRBV6-5 to TRBJ2-4, with 8 bases that match TRBD2. The CDR3 is 14 residues long. Germline V lookup: CDR1 MNHEY, CDR2 SVGAGI. The junction had 8 bases not matched to a gene; V was cut back by 4 bases and J by 9 bases. The CDR3 spells CASSSGLALGIQYF. The DNA for the CDR3 is TGTGCCAGCAGTTCCGGACTAGCCCTAGGCATTCAGTACTTC.